Each of the 2 T cell receptor beta chains below was sequenced from the same sample in a study of T cell responses to AZD1222 COVID-19 vaccine. Assay used: immunoSEQ multiplex PCR; TCRdb lists only in-frame clones, some missing. The sample lists 70,000 to 90,000 clones; over 75% were seen once. Sequenced here: peripheral blood, sampled 28 days after the second AZD1222 dose. These receptors originate from an adult who received the AZD1222 COVID-19 vaccine.

J is TRBJ2-7 and V is TRBV20-1; D is ambiguous. CDR3 length: 11 residues. CDR1 and CDR2 from the germline V gene are DFQATT and SNEGSKA (reference sequence). Trimming removed 3 bases from V and 3 bases from J, with 6 bases in between. The CDR3 DNA follows: TGCAGTGCTAGTTACAGCTACGAGCAGTACTTC. Its protein product is CSASYSYEQYF.

This chain links TRBV30 with TRBJ1-5, with D perhaps TRBD1 (5 bases). Trimming pared 2 bases from V and 4 bases from J, leaving 15 bases between. Germline lookup yields CDR1 GTSNPN and CDR2 SVGIG (reference sequence). The CDR3 spans 15 residues. The CDR3 reads CAWSSGLWGNQPQHF. The CDR3 nucleotides are TGTGCCTGGAGTTCTGGCTTGTGGGGGAATCAGCCCCAGCATTTT.